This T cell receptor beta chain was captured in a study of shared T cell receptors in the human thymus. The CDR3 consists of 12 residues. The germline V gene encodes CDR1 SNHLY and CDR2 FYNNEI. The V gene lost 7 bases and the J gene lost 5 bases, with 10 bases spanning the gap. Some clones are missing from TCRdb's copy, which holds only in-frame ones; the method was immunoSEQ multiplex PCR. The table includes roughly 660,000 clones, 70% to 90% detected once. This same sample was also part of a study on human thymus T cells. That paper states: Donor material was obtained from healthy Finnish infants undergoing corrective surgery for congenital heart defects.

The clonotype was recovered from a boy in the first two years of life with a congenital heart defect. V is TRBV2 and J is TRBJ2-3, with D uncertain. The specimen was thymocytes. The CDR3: CASTPLGDTQYF. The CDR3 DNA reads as TGTGCCAGCACCCCACTCGGAGATACGCAGTATTTT.